One and the same sample provided the 10 T cell receptor beta chains below, sequenced in a study of early T cells in non-severe SARS-CoV-2 infection. TCRdb called the 5' RACE reads again in MiXCR, with one record for every CDR3 protein. The table shows 37,000 or so distinct CDR3 sequences, with 5.8% occurring only once. Sequencing input: whole blood. These receptors were collected from an adult who was a healthcare worker with PCR-confirmed SARS-CoV-2 infection or an uninfected control (not recorded which).

In this sample, this clonotype turned up many times. The chain employs TRBV15 and TRBJ2-1, with D hard to call. Trimming took 0 bases from V and 2 from J, leaving 8 bases between them. In germline, CDR1 is LNHNV, CDR2 YYDKDF (reference sequence). The CDR3 is 15 residues long. CDR3 in DNA: TGTGCCACCAGCAGAGAGGACGCTACCTACAATGAGCAGTTCTTC. Translated, it gives CATSREDATYNEQFF.

The DNA of the CDR3 is TGTGCCAGCAGCCGCCGGCCGGCTTTCTCTGGGGCCAACGTCCTGACTTTC. It is translated as CASSRRPAFSGANVLTF. The rearrangement links TRBV14 to TRBJ2-6; D is ambiguous. The CDR3 spans 17 residues. The ends were cut back, 4 bases at V and 0 bases at J, with 13 bases in the middle. Germline assignment: CDR1 SGHDN and CDR2 FVKESK.

This clonotype was counted ten times or more. J is TRBJ1-6 and V is TRBV7-2; 8 positions match TRBD1. J was trimmed by 9 bases and V by 2 bases; bases with no gene match: 9. Germline V lookup: CDR1 SGHTA, CDR2 FQGNSA. The CDR3 runs 16 residues. The CDR3 DNA reads as TGTGCCAGCAGCTTATACCCTGAGGACAGGGTTTCACCCCTCCACTTT. It translates to CASSLYPEDRVSPLHF.

This clonotype was seen repeatedly, ten times or more. This sequence joins TRBV11-2 and TRBJ2-3, with TRBD2 as a possible D gene (9 bases). Germline CDR1 SGHAT, CDR2 FQNNGV. The length of the CDR3 is 16 residues. The V and J ends lost 5 bases and 7 bases respectively, with 22 bases between them. The CDR3 DNA reads as TGTGCCAGCAGCCCAGGGGGCGGGGGGGGTCCGAATACGCAGTATTTT. Amino acids: CASSPGGGGGPNTQYF.

This clonotype was seen repeatedly, ten times or more. This sequence joins TRBV29-1 and TRBJ2-1, with 8 nucleotides matching TRBD1. V gave up 4 bases and J gave up 7 bases; unmatched junction bases: 12. The CDR3 extends over 15 amino acids. CDR1 and CDR2 from the germline V gene are SQVTM and ANQGSEA. In nucleotides, the CDR3 is TGCAGCGTTGGCCCGTGGGGGACAGGAGTAAATGAGCAGTTCTTC. It specifies CSVGPWGTGVNEQFF.

The chain recombines TRBV5-1 with TRBJ2-1; D perhaps matches TRBD1 (5 bases). CDR3 size: 14 residues. V gave up 7 bases and J gave up 7 bases, with 18 bases separating them. CDR1 is SGHRS, CDR2 YFSETQ, per germline. DNA of the CDR3: TGCGCCAGCTATGTGGGGCGACAAGGGAATGAGCAGTTCTTC. This translates into CASYVGRQGNEQFF.

This clonotype was observed at least ten times. V is TRBV7-8 and J is TRBJ2-1, with D unclear. CDR3 length: 14 residues. CDR1 and CDR2 (germline): SGHVS, FQNEAQ. V lost 1 base, J lost 7 bases, and 11 bases lay in between. CDR3 DNA: TGTGCCAGCAGCTTAGTACTTCACGGGAATGAGCAGTTCTTC. Protein sequence: CASSLVLHGNEQFF. The complete variable domain, with remaining parts taken from reference TRBV7-8 and TRBJ2-1, reads GAGVSQSPRYKVAKRGQDVALRCDPISGHVSLFWYQQALGQGPEFLTYFQNEAQLDKSGLPSDRFFAERPEGSVSTLKIQRTQQEDSAVYLCASSLVLHGNEQFFGPGTRLTVL.

This clonotype came up many times. The chain combines TRBV20-1 with TRBJ1-2, with D perhaps TRBD1 (5 bases). Trimming pared 1 base from V and 2 bases from J, leaving 11 bases between. This CDR3 region has 14 residues. Germline V CDR1 and CDR2: DFQATT, SNEGSKA (reference sequence). CDR3 region: CSARVYGGNYGYTF. CDR3 sequence (DNA): TGCAGTGCTAGAGTCTACGGGGGGAACTATGGCTACACCTTC.

This clonotype was counted many times. The chain is built from TRBV6-1 and TRBJ2-4; no clear D gene. The CDR3 totals 16 residues. Trimming took off 2 bases at V and 0 bases at J, with 11 bases between the two ends. The germline CDR1 and CDR2 sequences are MNHNS and SASEGT. The CDR3 DNA is TGTGCCAGCAGTGAACTCAGCTCCTTAGCCAAAAACATTCAGTACTTC. Translating gives CASSELSSLAKNIQYF.

The V and J genes are TRBV5-6 and TRBJ2-5, with D perhaps being TRBD1 or TRBD2 (5 bases each). The CDR3 totals 14 residues. Germline V gives CDR1 SGHDT, CDR2 YYEEEE. V lost 4 bases and J 5 bases, leaving 15 bases between the germline ends. CDR3 protein: CASSIRGLQETQYF. The CDR3 coding sequence is TGTGCCAGCAGCATCCGGGGCCTCCAGGAGACCCAGTACTTC.